Each of the 27 T cell receptor beta chains below was sequenced from the same sample in a study of beta chain features in type 1 diabetes. As every portion of the isolated RNA was reverse transcribed, the sequencing read expressed TCRB transcripts. Sequencing was performed with immunoSEQ multiplex PCR; in TCRdb, only in-frame clones are kept and a portion is missing. The sample yields about 300,000 clones, 8% seen once. The specimen was central memory CD4+ T cells from blood. The receptors stem from a woman between 18 and 29 years old in good health.

This clone showed up just a few times. The chain joins TRBV19 to TRBJ2-1; D may correspond to TRBD1 or TRBD2 (5 bases each). The CDR3 length is 16 residues. The V gene lost 3 bases and the J gene lost 7 bases, with 19 bases spanning the gap. In germline, CDR1 is LNHDA, CDR2 SQIVND (reference sequence). CDR3 nucleotide sequence: TGTGCCAGTAGTATTGATCGGGGACGCCGTCTGAATGAGCAGTTCTTC. It specifies CASSIDRGRRLNEQFF.

This clone has more than one count but fewer than ten. This chain joins TRBV29-1 and TRBJ1-1; unclear D gene. In germline, CDR1 is SQVTM, CDR2 ANQGSEA. The CDR3 spans 14 residues. The V and J ends lost 5 bases and 0 bases respectively, with 13 bases between them. CDR3 bases: TGCAGCGTTATCTCAATCGATCTGAACACTGAAGCTTTCTTT. It yields the protein CSVISIDLNTEAFF.

This rearrangement joins TRBV9 to TRBJ2-5; 13 bases are a match to TRBD2. The CDR3 has 16 amino acids. The trim removed 4 bases at V and 5 bases at J, leaving 8 bases unmatched. CDR1 SGDLS and CDR2 YYNGEE come from the germline V gene. This CDR3 reads CASSPGLAGVKETQYF. CDR3 coding DNA: TGTGCCAGCAGCCCCGGACTAGCGGGAGTTAAGGAGACCCAGTACTTC.

This clone was counted many times. In DNA form, the CDR3 reads TGTGCCAGCGGAGGGGGACAGAACTACAATGAGCAGTTCTTC. Amino acids: CASGGGQNYNEQFF. This chain links TRBV2 with TRBJ2-1; TRBD1 might be the D (7 bases). Germline loops: CDR1 SNHLY, CDR2 FYNNEI. This CDR3 spans 14 amino acids. Trimming stripped 8 bases from V and 3 bases from J, with 14 bases between.

This clone was observed many times. The chain couples TRBV21-1 to TRBJ1-2. TRBV21-1 is a documented pseudogene. This CDR3 spans 13 amino acids. CDR3 protein: CATQPGTEGGYTF. The CDR3 bases are TGTGCCACCCAACCGGGCACAGAGGGTGGCTACACCTTC.

This clone was observed a handful of times. The chain couples TRBV19 to TRBJ2-7; possibly TRBD1 or TRBD2 for D (5 bases each). The CDR3 length is 13 residues. Germline V gene lookup returns CDR1 LNHDA and CDR2 SQIVND (reference sequence). Trimming removed 3 bases at V and 1 base at J, with 7 bases between. The CDR3 coding sequence is TGTGCCAGTAGTATGGGGGTATCCTACGAGCAGTACTTC. Its protein product is CASSMGVSYEQYF.

The chain recombines TRBV7-3 with TRBJ2-1, with 9 bases aligning to TRBD2. The CDR3 contains 15 residues. In germline, CDR1 is SGHTA, CDR2 FQGTGA. V was clipped by 5 bases and J by 5 bases; unmatched bases: 7. CDR3 region: CASSRSGSHDNEQFF. The CDR3 DNA reads TGTGCCAGCAGCCGTAGCGGGAGCCACGACAATGAGCAGTTCTTC.

This chain links TRBV7-9 with TRBJ2-7; 10 bases map to TRBD1. Germline V gives CDR1 SEHNR, CDR2 FQNEAQ (reference sequence). Unmatched junction bases numbered 6, after V lost 6 bases and J lost 4 bases. The CDR3 loop spans 14 amino acids. CDR3 in amino acids: CASSRRDRGYEQYF. CDR3 in DNA: TGTGCCAGCAGTCGAAGGGACAGGGGATACGAGCAGTACTTC.

This clone was seen many times. This chain links TRBV4-1 with TRBJ2-3; 8 nucleotides line up with TRBD2. The junction had 9 bases not matched to a gene; V was cut back by 7 bases and J by 3 bases. Germline V gene data show CDR1 as MGHRA and CDR2 as YSYEKL. The CDR3 is 15 amino acids. In DNA, the CDR3 is TGCGCCAGCACGCTGGAGGCTAGCGGGACAGATACGCAGTATTTT. This sequence encodes CASTLEASGTDTQYF.

This clone appeared a few times. The chain employs TRBV4-2 and TRBJ2-1; perhaps TRBD2 as D (5 bases). Germline assignment: CDR1 LGHNA and CDR2 YNFKEQ. V dropped 0 bases and J dropped 4 bases, with 13 bases sitting between them. The length of the CDR3 is 16 residues. The CDR3 loop reads CASSQEASNGYNEQFF. DNA for the CDR3: TGTGCCAGCAGCCAAGAGGCTAGCAATGGTTACAATGAGCAGTTCTTC.

This clone was picked up many times. Here the CDR3 reads CASSDSGLGNTEAFF. CDR3 bases: TGTGCCAGCAGCGATTCAGGGTTGGGGAACACTGAAGCTTTCTTT. The V call is TRBV5-6, the J call TRBJ1-1, with D possibly TRBD1 on 5 matching bases. The germline gives CDR1 SGHDT, CDR2 YYEEEE. With 4 bases removed from V and 1 base from J, the gap between germline ends came to 14 bases. This CDR3 comprises 15 residues.

This chain links TRBV6-6 with TRBJ1-6; 9 nucleotides align to TRBD1. Germline-derived CDR1 and CDR2 are MNHNY and SVGAGI (reference sequence). The CDR3 totals 16 residues. The V gene end was trimmed by 2 bases and the J gene end by 10 bases; junction bases not matched to a gene: 9. The CDR3: CASSYTMGQGGSPLHF. CDR3 nucleotide sequence: TGTGCCAGCAGTTACACTATGGGACAGGGAGGATCACCCCTCCACTTT.

There are many counts of this clone. The chain couples TRBV28 to TRBJ2-2; TRBD1 agrees at 9 bases. The V segment lost 6 bases and the J segment 7 bases; nucleotides outside the gene matches: 6. Germline CDR1 reads MDHEN; CDR2 reads SYDVKM. CDR3 length: 14 amino acids. CDR3 protein: CASRGTGYDGELFF. CDR3 DNA sequence: TGTGCCAGCAGGGGGACAGGGTACGACGGGGAGCTGTTTTTT.

This clone was counted between two and nine times. Distinct nucleotide sequences in the sample also encode this CDR3. The chain recombines TRBV9 with TRBJ2-3, with a weak D call TRBD2 (5 bases). CDR1 is SGDLS, CDR2 YYNGEE, per germline. V shed 3 bases and J shed 1 base, with 9 bases lying between them. The CDR3 is 14 amino acids. CDR3: CASSGPGGTDTQYF. In DNA form, the CDR3 reads TGTGCCAGCAGCGGTCCCGGGGGCACAGATACGCAGTATTTT.

The V and J genes are TRBV30 and TRBJ1-1; tentatively, D is TRBD1 (5 bases). This CDR3 region has 14 residues. Trimming took 7 bases from V and 6 from J, leaving 21 bases between them. Looked up from germline, CDR1 is GTSNPN and CDR2 is SVGIG (reference sequence). The CDR3 region has the DNA TGTGCCTTTTATTCCAGGGTAACAATCGCTGAAGCTTTCTTT. The encoded protein is CAFYSRVTIAEAFF.

The chain uses TRBV6-5 and TRBJ2-1; 11 nucleotides line up with TRBD2. With 6 bases clipped from V and 3 bases from J, the junction kept 4 bases outside the gene matches. The CDR3 length is 15 residues. CDR1 is MNHEY, CDR2 SVGAGI, per germline. Here the CDR3 DNA reads TGTGCCAGCAGGAGAACTAGCGGGGGCTACAATGAGCAGTTCTTC. Translated: CASRRTSGGYNEQFF.

This clone was detected only a few times. This CDR3 is also generated by other DNA sequences in the sample. This chain joins TRBV9 and TRBJ2-1; D may be TRBD1 or TRBD2 (5 bases each). The CDR3 is 15 amino acids. Trimming pared 0 bases from V and 2 bases from J, leaving 9 bases between. Per germline, CDR1 SGDLS and CDR2 YYNGEE. In DNA form, the CDR3 reads TGTGCCAGCAGCGTAGGGGGGACCACCTACAATGAGCAGTTCTTC. Translating it yields CASSVGGTTYNEQFF.

The rearrangement uses TRBV16 and TRBJ1-1; D not resolved. In germline, CDR1 is KGHSY, CDR2 FQNENV. CDR3 length equals 15 residues. V lost 0 bases and J lost 4, with 12 bases in between. DNA for the CDR3: TGTGCCAGCAGCCAATCGTCGCCTCTGATCACTGAAGCTTTCTTT. Its translation: CASSQSSPLITEAFF.

This rearrangement joins TRBV7-9 to TRBJ1-2; D call uncertain. V was trimmed by 1 base and J by 4 bases, leaving 4 bases between them. Germline CDR1 is SEHNR and CDR2 is FQNEAQ (reference sequence). The CDR3 contains 12 residues. CDR3 loop: CASSLGPYGYTF. The CDR3 DNA reads as TGTGCCAGCAGCTTAGGTCCCTATGGCTACACCTTC.

The chain has TRBV7-9 and TRBJ1-2; 7 positions agree with TRBD1. CDR1 SEHNR and CDR2 FQNEAQ come from the germline V gene (reference sequence). V was pared by 7 bases and J by 4 bases, with 12 bases of the junction left unmatched. The length of the CDR3 is 15 residues. The CDR3 spells CASIPKGAPTYGYTF. The CDR3 DNA sequence: TGTGCCAGCATCCCAAAGGGGGCTCCCACCTATGGCTACACCTTC. Filled out from reference TRBV7-9 and TRBJ1-2, the complete variable domain reads DTGVSQNPRHKITKRGQNVTFRCDPISEHNRLYWYRQTLGQGPEFLTYFQNEAQLEKSRLLSDRFSAERPKGSFSTLEIQRTEQGDSAMYLCASIPKGAPTYGYTFGSGTRLTVV.

The V gene is TRBV28, the J gene TRBJ2-2; D gene ambiguous. The CDR3 extends over 14 amino acids. From germline, CDR1 is MDHEN and CDR2 SYDVKM. The V and J ends lost 3 bases and 3 bases respectively, with 8 bases between them. The CDR3 region is CASSFTRYTGELFF. In DNA form, the CDR3 reads TGTGCCAGCAGTTTTACGAGATACACCGGGGAGCTGTTTTTT.

J is TRBJ2-7 and V is TRBV27, with a tentative D call TRBD1 (6 bases). Per germline, CDR1 MNHEY and CDR2 SMNVEV (reference sequence). Trimming took 9 bases from V and 3 from J, leaving 9 bases between them. The CDR3 contains 11 residues. CDR3 nucleotides: TGTGCCAGTCAGGACAGCTACGAGCAGTACTTC. Protein product: CASQDSYEQYF.

There are a few counts of this clone. The chain uses TRBV5-6 and TRBJ2-7, with TRBD2 matching 7 bases. CDR1 is SGHDT, CDR2 YYEEEE, per germline. J was trimmed by 12 bases and V by 5 bases; bases with no gene match: 11. The CDR3 length is 12 residues. CDR3 coding DNA: TGTGCCAGCAGTCCGGGAGGAGGCAGATGGTACGTC. It specifies CASSPGGGRWYV.

This clone was recorded a few times. V usage is TRBV29-1 and J usage is TRBJ2-5, with 7 bases identical to TRBD1. The CDR3 sequence is 15 residues long. Looked up from germline, CDR1 is SQVTM and CDR2 is ANQGSEA. The V segment lost 6 bases and the J segment 0 bases; nucleotides outside the gene matches: 10. As DNA, the CDR3 is TGCAGCGTACCCCCGGGACAGAATAACCAAGAGACCCAGTACTTC. Translating it yields CSVPPGQNNQETQYF.

This chain connects TRBV7-2 to TRBJ2-5, with 7 nucleotides matching TRBD2. There are 13 residues in the CDR3. The ends lost 3 bases at V and 4 bases at J; junction bases unmatched: 2. In germline, CDR1 is SGHTA, CDR2 FQGNSA. The CDR3 loop reads CASSFRGGETQYF. The CDR3, as DNA: TGTGCCAGCAGCTTTCGCGGGGGAGAGACCCAGTACTTC.

The chain employs TRBV12-5 and TRBJ2-7, with D perhaps matching TRBD1 (6 bases). Per the germline V gene, CDR1 is LGHNT and CDR2 is FRNRAP. With 1 base removed from V and 2 bases from J, the gap between germline ends came to 9 bases. The CDR3 is made up of 14 amino acids. CDR3 nucleotide sequence: TGTGCTAGTGGTTTGGGAGGGGGAACCTACGAGCAGTACGTC. Its translation: CASGLGGGTYEQYV.

CDR3 DNA sequence: TGTGCCAGCAGCACGGGACTAGCGGGGGGAGAGACCCAGTACTTC. Residues: CASSTGLAGGETQYF. V and J are TRBV7-2 and TRBJ2-5; 15 nucleotides align to TRBD2. This CDR3 has 15 amino acids. Trimming removed 5 bases from V and 4 bases from J; junction bases left unmatched: 2. The germline CDR1 and CDR2 sequences are SGHTA and FQGNSA.